This T cell receptor (beta chain) was sequenced during a study of blood T cell repertoires in COVID-19. Some clones are missing from TCRdb's copy, which holds only in-frame ones; the method was immunoSEQ multiplex PCR. The repertoire has a few hundred thousand clones, around 80% of them found once; the top ten carry 1.2% to 1.5%. Germline CDR1 reads MNHEY; CDR2 reads SVGEGT. The J segment lost 0 bases and the V segment lost 7 bases, leaving 11 bases of the junction unmatched. The length of the CDR3 is 16 residues. The sample comprised peripheral blood. The source of this sequence is a woman aged 40-49 years who had recovered from COVID-19. This chain connects TRBV6-2 or TRBV6-3 to TRBJ1-2; 7 nucleotides align to TRBD1. CDR3 coding DNA: TGTGCCAGCACCCCTCGGCCGACAGGGTCTAACTATGGCTACACCTTC. This gives the protein CASTPRPTGSNYGYTF.